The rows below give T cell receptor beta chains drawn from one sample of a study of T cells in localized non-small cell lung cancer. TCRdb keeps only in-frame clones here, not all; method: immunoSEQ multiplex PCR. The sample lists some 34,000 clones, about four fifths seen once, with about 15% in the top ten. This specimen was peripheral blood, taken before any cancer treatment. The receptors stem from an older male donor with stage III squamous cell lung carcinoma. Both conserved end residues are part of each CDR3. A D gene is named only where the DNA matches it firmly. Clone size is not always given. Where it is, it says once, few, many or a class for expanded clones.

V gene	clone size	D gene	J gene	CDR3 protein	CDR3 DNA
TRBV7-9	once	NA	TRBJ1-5	CASSIDTGSNQPQHF	TGTGCCAGCAGCATCGACACGGGGAGCAATCAGCCCCAGCATTTT
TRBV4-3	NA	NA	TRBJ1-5	CASSPSFFSSQPQHF	TGCGCCAGCAGCCCTTCCTTTTTCAGCAGCCAGCCCCAGCATTTT
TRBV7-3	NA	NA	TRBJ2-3	CASSLNVASTDTQYF	TGTGCCAGCAGCTTAAACGTCGCTAGCACAGATACGCAGTATTTT
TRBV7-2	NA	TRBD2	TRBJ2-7	CASSLSRTSEEQYF	TGTGCCAGCAGCTTATCTCGGACTAGCGAAGAGCAGTACTTC
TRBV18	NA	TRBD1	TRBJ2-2	CASSPPGTGGHGELFF	TGTGCCAGCTCACCCCCCGGGACAGGGGGCCACGGGGAGCTGTTTTTT
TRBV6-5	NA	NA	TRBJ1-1	CASSYETDTEAFF	TGTGCCAGCAGTTACGAAACTGACACTGAAGCTTTCTTT
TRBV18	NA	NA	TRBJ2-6	CASSPPTSSGANVLTF	TGTGCCAGCTCACCCCCAACTAGCTCTGGGGCCAACGTCCTGACTTTC
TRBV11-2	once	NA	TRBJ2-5	CASSIDRIQETQYF	TGTGCCAGCAGTATTGACAGGATCCAAGAGACCCAGTACTTC
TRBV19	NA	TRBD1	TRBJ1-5	CASSNLLGQGGKNQPQHF	TGTGCCAGTAGTAACCTCCTGGGACAGGGAGGAAAGAATCAGCCCCAGCATTTT
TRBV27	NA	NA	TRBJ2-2	CASSIGTSNTGELFF	TGTGCCAGCAGTATAGGGACTTCGAACACCGGGGAGCTGTTTTTT
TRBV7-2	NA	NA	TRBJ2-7	CASSFTGEASYEQYF	TGTGCCAGCAGCTTCACAGGGGAGGCCTCCTACGAGCAGTACTTC
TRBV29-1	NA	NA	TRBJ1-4	CSVGLEPTNEKLFF	TGCAGCGTTGGGCTGGAGCCAACTAATGAAAAACTGTTTTTT
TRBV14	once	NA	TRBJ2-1	CASQDKNYYNEQFF	TGTGCCAGCCAAGACAAGAACTATTACAATGAGCAGTTCTTC
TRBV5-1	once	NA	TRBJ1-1	CASSLAEQSEAFF	TGCGCCAGCAGCTTGGCCGAGCAGTCTGAAGCTTTCTTT
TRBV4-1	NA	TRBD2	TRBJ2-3	CASSQGLYTDTQYF	TGCGCCAGCAGCCAGGGACTATACACAGATACGCAGTATTTT
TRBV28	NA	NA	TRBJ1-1	CASTRGDTEAFF	TGTGCCAGCACCCGGGGGGACACTGAAGCTTTCTTT
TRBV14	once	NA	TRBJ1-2	CASSQPGGRDVTF	TGTGCCAGCAGCCAACCCGGGGGGCGGGACGTCACCTTC
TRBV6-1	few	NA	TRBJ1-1	CASSVEREGEAFF	TGTGCCAGCAGTGTTGAGCGGGAGGGTGAAGCTTTCTTT
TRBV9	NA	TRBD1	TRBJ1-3	CASSLGQGASGNTIYF	TGTGCCAGCAGCCTGGGACAGGGGGCATCTGGAAACACCATATATTTT
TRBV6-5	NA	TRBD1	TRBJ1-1	CASLRGQEYTEAFF	TGTGCCAGCCTCAGGGGACAGGAATACACTGAAGCTTTCTTT
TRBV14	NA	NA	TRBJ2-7	CASSQVNSYEQYF	TGTGCCAGCAGCCAAGTTAACAGCTACGAGCAGTACTTC
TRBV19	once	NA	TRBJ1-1	CASSPSSMNTLEAFF	TGTGCCAGTAGTCCTTCCTCGATGAACACTTTGGAAGCTTTCTTT
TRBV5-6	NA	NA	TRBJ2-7	CASSLTAGEQYF	TGTGCCAGCAGCTTGACAGCCGGCGAGCAGTACTTC
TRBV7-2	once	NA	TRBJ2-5	CASGRAGVETQYF	TGTGCCAGCGGTCGGGCAGGGGTGGAGACCCAGTACTTC
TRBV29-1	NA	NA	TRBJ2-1	CSAFVRNEQFF	TGCAGCGCCTTCGTTAGAAATGAGCAGTTCTTC